The sequence of this T cell receptor (beta chain) was determined in a study of cytomegalovirus exposure and HLA in healthy donors. Study conclusions and caveats: In an earlier analysis, most TCR beta V segments were productive about 87% or about 30% of the time.

The PCR had 60 Vbeta and 13 Jbeta primers. Method: immunoSEQ multiplex PCR; TCRdb's copy keeps in-frame clones and lacks some. In the table there are around 95,000 clones, 78% of which are singletons. The sample holds a few counts of this clone. Its antigen is not known. CDR3 length equals 17 residues. Sequences were obtained from PBMCs. This chain connects TRBV21-1 to TRBJ1-5; the D call TRBD1 from the table was never checked on the DNA. TRBV21-1 is assigned pseudogene status. The clonotype comes from a woman in her forties in good health and CMV-seropositive. The CDR3 nucleotides are TGTGCCAGCAGCAAAGTGATATCCGGCAGGGGAAATCAGCCCCAGCATTTT. This gives the protein CASSKVISGRGNQPQHF.